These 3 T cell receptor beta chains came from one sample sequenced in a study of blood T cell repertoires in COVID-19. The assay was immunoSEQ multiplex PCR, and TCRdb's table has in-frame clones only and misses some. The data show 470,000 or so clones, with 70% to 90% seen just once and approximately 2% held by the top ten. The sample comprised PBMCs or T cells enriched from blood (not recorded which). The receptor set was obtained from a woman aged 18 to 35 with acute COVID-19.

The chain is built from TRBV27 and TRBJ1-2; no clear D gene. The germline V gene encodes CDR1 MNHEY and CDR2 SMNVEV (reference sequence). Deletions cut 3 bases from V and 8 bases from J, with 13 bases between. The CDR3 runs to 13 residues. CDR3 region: CASSFRRGMGYTF. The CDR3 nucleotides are TGTGCCAGCAGTTTCCGACGGGGTATGGGCTACACCTTC.

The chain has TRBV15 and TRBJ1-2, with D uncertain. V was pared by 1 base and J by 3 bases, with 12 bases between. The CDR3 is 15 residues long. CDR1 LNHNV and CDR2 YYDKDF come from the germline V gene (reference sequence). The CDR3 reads CATSRGPTTDYGYTF. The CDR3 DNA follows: TGTGCCACCAGCAGAGGGCCCACTACGGACTATGGCTACACCTTC. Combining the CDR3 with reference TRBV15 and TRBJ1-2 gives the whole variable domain DAMVIQNPRYQVTQFGKPVTLSCSQTLNHNVMYWYQQKSSQAPKLLFHYYDKDFNNEADTPDNFQSRRPNTSFCFLDIRSPGLGDTAMYLCATSRGPTTDYGYTFGSGTRLTVV.

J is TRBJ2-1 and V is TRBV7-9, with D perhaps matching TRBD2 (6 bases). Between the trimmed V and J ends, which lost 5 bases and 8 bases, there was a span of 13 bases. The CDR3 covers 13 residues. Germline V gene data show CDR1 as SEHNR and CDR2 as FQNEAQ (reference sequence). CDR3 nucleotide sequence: TGTGCCAGCAGCGCGTACCCGGGGGATGAGCAGTTCTTC. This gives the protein CASSAYPGDEQFF.